Detailed here is one T cell receptor beta chain. Its matching antigen is unknown. The V gene's germline CDR1 is LGHNA and CDR2 YSLEER. This CDR3 contains 19 residues. The V and J ends lost 0 bases and 4 bases respectively, with 23 bases between them. This sample was included in a study of memory CD8 T cells in hepatitis C reinfection. General observations from the study: Five or six donors were too few for definitive public clonotype conclusions.

Time point denoted: pre-reinfection, 55 to 20 weeks before reinfection detection. Sorted cells were sequenced directly ex vivo without any in vitro expansion. At all three reinfection time points, viable CD3+ CD8+ CD45RO- cells from a couple of donors served as controls. Assay: immunoSEQ multiplex PCR; the TCRdb copy retains only in-frame clones and omits some. The repertoire holds approximately 51,000 clones, with roughly 90% as singletons. The rearrangement links TRBV4-3 to TRBJ2-3, with D possibly matching TRBD2 (5 bases). Sequencing was done on a sample of naive CD8+ T cells sorted from blood. The clonotype originates from a man between 18 and 35 years old with hepatitis C virus infection. The CDR3 DNA is TGCGCCAGCAGCCAAGATTGGAGGTTTTGGATTTCGGCATCAGATACGCAGTATTTT. Amino acids: CASSQDWRFWISASDTQYF.